These T cell receptor beta chains were read from a single sample in a study of cytomegalovirus exposure and HLA in healthy donors. The data were produced by immunoSEQ multiplex PCR, yet TCRdb's version contains in-frame clones alone and is incomplete. The table lists roughly 200,000 clones, approximately 79% of them singletons. Material: PBMCs. Receptor source: a woman aged 30 to 39 in good health and CMV-seropositive. Both conserved end residues are part of each CDR3. D genes are given only for firm matches. Clone size is not always given. Where it is, it says once, few, many or a class for expanded clones.

V,J,size,D,CDR3,DNA
TRBV5-4,TRBJ1-2,once,TRBD1,CASSIQGHGYTF,TGTGCCAGCAGCATACAGGGGCACGGCTACACCTTC
TRBV5-1,TRBJ2-2,few,TRBD1,CASSQDPRQGFTGELFF,TGCGCCAGCAGCCAAGATCCCAGACAGGGATTCACCGGGGAGCTGTTTTTT
TRBV30,TRBJ2-7,.,TRBD1,CAWSVDRVEQYF,TGTGCCTGGAGTGTGGACAGGGTCGAGCAGTACTTC
TRBV4-3,TRBJ2-1,.,.,CASSERYNEQFF,TGCGCCAGCAGCGAGAGGTACAATGAGCAGTTCTTC
TRBV30,TRBJ2-1,.,.,CAWRPNRGAWNEQFF,TGTGCCTGGAGACCTAATCGGGGGGCGTGGAATGAGCAGTTCTTC
TRBV11-2,TRBJ1-2,.,.,CASSQIRRVYPYGYTF,TGTGCCAGCAGTCAAATTCGCAGGGTGTACCCCTATGGCTACACCTTC
TRBV4-2,TRBJ2-7,once,TRBD2,CASSQTGTSGFWGQYF,TGTGCCAGCAGCCAGACCGGGACTAGCGGGTTTTGGGGGCAGTACTTC
TRBV6-5,TRBJ1-2,once,TRBD1,CASSGGQRFYGYTF,TGTGCCAGCAGCGGGGGACAGCGCTTCTATGGCTACACCTTC
TRBV5-1,TRBJ2-5,.,.,CASSSLGAAEETQYF,TGCGCCAGCAGCTCCTTGGGGGCGGCTGAAGAGACCCAGTACTTC
TRBV14,TRBJ2-3,.,.,CASSQVTAADTQYF,TGTGCCAGCAGCCAAGTAACAGCCGCAGATACGCAGTATTTT
TRBV19,TRBJ1-1,.,.,CASSIDQNTEAFF,TGTGCCAGTAGTATAGATCAGAACACTGAAGCTTTCTTT
TRBV7-7,TRBJ2-5,once,.,CASSEGGTDLETQYF,TGTGCCAGCAGTGAAGGGGGGACAGATTTAGAGACCCAGTACTTC
TRBV7-9,TRBJ1-2,.,.,CASSQPGDYGYTF,TGTGCCAGCAGCCAACCAGGGGACTATGGCTACACCTTC
TRBV6-1,TRBJ2-7,.,TRBD2,CASGGGYYEQYF,TGTGCCAGCGGGGGGGGGTACTACGAGCAGTACTTC
TRBV29-1,TRBJ2-3,.,TRBD2,CSAVGRRTDTQYF,TGCAGCGCCGTCGGGAGGCGCACAGATACGCAGTATTTT
TRBV29-1,TRBJ2-7,.,.,CSVEGTRGYEQYF,TGCAGCGTTGAAGGGACCCGGGGCTACGAGCAGTACTTC